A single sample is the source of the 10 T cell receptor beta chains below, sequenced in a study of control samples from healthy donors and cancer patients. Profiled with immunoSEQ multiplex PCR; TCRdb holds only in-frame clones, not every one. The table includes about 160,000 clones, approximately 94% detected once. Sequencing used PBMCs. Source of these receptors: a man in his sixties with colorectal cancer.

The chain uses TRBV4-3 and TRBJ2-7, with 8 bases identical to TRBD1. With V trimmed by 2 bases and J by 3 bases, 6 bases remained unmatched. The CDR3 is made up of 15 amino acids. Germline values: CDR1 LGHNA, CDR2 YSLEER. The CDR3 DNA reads TGCGCCAGCAGCCAATCTTTAGGACAGGGCTACGAGCAGTACTTC. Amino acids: CASSQSLGQGYEQYF.

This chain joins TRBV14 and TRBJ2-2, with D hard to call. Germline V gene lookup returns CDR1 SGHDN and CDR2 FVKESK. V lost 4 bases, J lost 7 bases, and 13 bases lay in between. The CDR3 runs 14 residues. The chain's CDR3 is CASSPLPGRGELFF. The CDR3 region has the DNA TGTGCCAGCAGCCCTCTTCCGGGTCGCGGGGAGCTGTTTTTT.

CDR3 protein: CASSSRDRAANQPQHF. CDR3 coding DNA: TGTGCCAGCAGCTCTCGGGACAGGGCCGCGAATCAGCCCCAGCATTTT. V and J are TRBV11-2 and TRBJ1-5, with 9 bases lining up with TRBD1. Per the germline V gene, CDR1 is SGHAT and CDR2 is FQNNGV. The junction had 8 bases not matched to a gene; V was cut back by 4 bases and J by 4 bases. The CDR3 runs to 16 residues.

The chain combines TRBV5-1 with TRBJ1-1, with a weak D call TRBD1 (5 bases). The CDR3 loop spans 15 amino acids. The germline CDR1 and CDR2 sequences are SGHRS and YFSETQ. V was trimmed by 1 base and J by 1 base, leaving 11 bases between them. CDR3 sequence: CASSLPRTPNTEAFF. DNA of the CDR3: TGCGCCAGCAGCTTGCCCCGGACACCGAACACTGAAGCTTTCTTT. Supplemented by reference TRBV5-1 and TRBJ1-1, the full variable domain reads KAGVTQTPRYLIKTRGQQVTLSCSPISGHRSVSWYQQTPGQGLQFLFEYFSETQRNKGNFPGRFSGRQFSNSRSEMNVSTLELGDSALYLCASSLPRTPNTEAFFGQGTRLTVV.

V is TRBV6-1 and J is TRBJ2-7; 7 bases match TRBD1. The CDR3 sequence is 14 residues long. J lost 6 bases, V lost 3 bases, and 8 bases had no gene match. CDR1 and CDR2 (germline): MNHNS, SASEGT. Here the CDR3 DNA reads TGTGCCAGCAGTGAGTTCATGGGGACAGTCGAGCAGTACTTC. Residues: CASSEFMGTVEQYF.

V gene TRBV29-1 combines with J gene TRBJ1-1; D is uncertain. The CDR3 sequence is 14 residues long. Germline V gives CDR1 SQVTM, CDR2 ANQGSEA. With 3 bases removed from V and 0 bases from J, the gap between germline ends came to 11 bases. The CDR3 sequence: CSVDGRHLNTEAFF. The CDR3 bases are TGCAGCGTTGATGGGCGGCATTTGAACACTGAAGCTTTCTTT.

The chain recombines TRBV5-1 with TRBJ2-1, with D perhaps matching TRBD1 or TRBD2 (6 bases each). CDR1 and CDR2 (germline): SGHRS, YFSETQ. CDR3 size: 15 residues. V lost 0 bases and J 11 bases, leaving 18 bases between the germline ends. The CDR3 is CASSLGTASGGKQFF. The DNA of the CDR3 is TGCGCCAGCAGCTTGGGGACAGCAAGTGGAGGGAAGCAGTTCTTC.

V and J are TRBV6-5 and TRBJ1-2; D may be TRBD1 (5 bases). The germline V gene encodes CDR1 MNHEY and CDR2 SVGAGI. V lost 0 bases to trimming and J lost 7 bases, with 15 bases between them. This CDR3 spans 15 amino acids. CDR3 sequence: CASSYSEGPPGGYTF. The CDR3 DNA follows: TGTGCCAGCAGTTACTCCGAGGGGCCCCCCGGTGGCTACACCTTC.

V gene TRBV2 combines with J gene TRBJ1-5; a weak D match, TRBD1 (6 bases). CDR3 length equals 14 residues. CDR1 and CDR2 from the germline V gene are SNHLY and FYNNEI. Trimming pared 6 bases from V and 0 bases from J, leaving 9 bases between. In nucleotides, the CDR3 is TGTGCCAGCAGAGACAGGTATAGCAATCAGCCCCAGCATTTT. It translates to CASRDRYSNQPQHF.

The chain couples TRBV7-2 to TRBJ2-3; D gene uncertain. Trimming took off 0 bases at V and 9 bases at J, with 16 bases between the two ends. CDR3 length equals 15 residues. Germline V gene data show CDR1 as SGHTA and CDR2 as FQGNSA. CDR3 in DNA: TGTGCCAGCAGCTTAGCACCGGCGCAGTTCGGAACGCAGTATTTT. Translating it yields CASSLAPAQFGTQYF.